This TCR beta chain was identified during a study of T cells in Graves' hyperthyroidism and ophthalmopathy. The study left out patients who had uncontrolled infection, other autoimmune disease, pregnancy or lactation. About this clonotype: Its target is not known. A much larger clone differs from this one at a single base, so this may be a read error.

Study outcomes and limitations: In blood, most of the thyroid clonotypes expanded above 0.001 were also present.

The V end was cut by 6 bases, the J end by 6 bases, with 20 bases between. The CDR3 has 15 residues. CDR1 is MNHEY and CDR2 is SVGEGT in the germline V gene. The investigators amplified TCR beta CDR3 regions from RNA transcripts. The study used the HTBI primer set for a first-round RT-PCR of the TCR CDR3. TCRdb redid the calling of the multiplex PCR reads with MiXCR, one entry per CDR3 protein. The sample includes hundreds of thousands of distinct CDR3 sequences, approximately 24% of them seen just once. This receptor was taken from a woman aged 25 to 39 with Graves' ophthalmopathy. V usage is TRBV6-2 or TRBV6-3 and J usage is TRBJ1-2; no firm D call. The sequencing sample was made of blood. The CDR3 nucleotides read TGTGCCAGCAGCCGCATTGCAACTAAAGGAGATGGCTACACCTTC. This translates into CASSRIATKGDGYTF.